These T cell receptor beta chains were read from a single sample in a study of a mutant IDH1 vaccine in newly diagnosed glioma. For these receptors, no antigen is known. This table comes from immunoSEQ multiplex PCR, and its TCRdb copy is limited to in-frame clones, with some not included. This table holds tens of thousands of clones, 81% found once. The specimen was PBMCs, collected from a glioma patient whose treatment included an IDH1 peptide vaccine. The receptors derive from a woman aged 40 to 49 with glioma. Some clones in this sample may be carry-over from other donors' samples. Each CDR3 is given with its conserved first and last residue. A D gene is named only where the DNA matches it firmly. A clone size is listed for some rows: how often the clone was seen (once, few, many), or a class if it is expanded.

j_gene	abundance	d_gene	v_gene	CDR3nt	CDR3aa
TRBJ2-7	.	.	TRBV7-2	TGTGCCAGCAACCTAGTTGCCCCCCCCTACGAGCAGTACTTC	CASNLVAPPYEQYF
TRBJ2-3	.	.	TRBV7-3	TGTGCCAGCAGCCCCGGGGGCGATACGCAGTATTTT	CASSPGGDTQYF
TRBJ1-5	.	.	TRBV7-2	TGTGCCAGCAGCCCCTGGGGGCGGGGGCATCAGCCCCAGCATTTT	CASSPWGRGHQPQHF
TRBJ2-5	.	.	TRBV6-5	TGTGCCAGCTCGTGGGTTGGAGAGACCCAGTACTTC	CASSWVGETQYF
TRBJ2-7	.	.	TRBV29-1	TGCAGCGTTCAACCCACGGGGACAGAGCAGTACTTC	CSVQPTGTEQYF
TRBJ2-5	.	TRBD2	TRBV4-1	TGCGCCAGCAGCCAAGGGACTAGCGGGGGGTATAGACAAGAGACCCAGTACTTC	CASSQGTSGGYRQETQYF
TRBJ2-2	.	.	TRBV6-5	TGTGCCACCACACCCCGGGGTCCCGGGGAGCTGTTTTTT	CATTPRGPGELFF
TRBJ2-5	.	TRBD2	TRBV5-1	TGCGCCAGCAGCCTCAGGACTAGCGCAGGCGAGACCCAGTACTTC	CASSLRTSAGETQYF
TRBJ2-7	.	.	TRBV4-2	TGTGCCAGCAGCCAAGAGCCACGCGAGCAGTACTTC	CASSQEPREQYF
TRBJ2-3	.	TRBD1	TRBV7-9	TGTGCCACCCGACAGGGTGGGGATACGCAGTATTTT	CATRQGGDTQYF
TRBJ1-4	.	TRBD1	TRBV10-3	TGTGCCATCAGTGAGCCAACAGGGGACGGTGAAAAACTGTTTTTT	CAISEPTGDGEKLFF
TRBJ1-3	.	TRBD1	TRBV19	TGTGCCAGTAGTACGGGACAGGGAAACACCATATATTTT	CASSTGQGNTIYF
TRBJ2-7	.	TRBD2	TRBV7-9	TGTGCCAGCAGCCCCGGGAGGGGTATCCGTACCTACGAGCAGTACTTC	CASSPGRGIRTYEQYF
TRBJ2-3	.	TRBD1	TRBV27	TGTGCCAGCAGCAGAGGACAGGGGGGCACAGATACGCAGTATTTT	CASSRGQGGTDTQYF
TRBJ2-4	.	TRBD2	TRBV7-8	TGTGCCAGCAGCTTAGCGTTCCGGGGGGAAGCCAAAAACATTCAGTACTTC	CASSLAFRGEAKNIQYF
TRBJ2-7	.	.	TRBV28	TGTGCCAGCAGTGTCGGCAGCCCCTACGAGCAGTACTTC	CASSVGSPYEQYF
TRBJ2-3	.	TRBD1	TRBV6-4	TGTGCCAGCAGCCTCAGACAGGGCGCAGATACGCAGTATTTT	CASSLRQGADTQYF
TRBJ2-4	once	.	TRBV27	TGTGCCAGCAGTTTCCGAGCAGTTGACATTCAGTACTTC	CASSFRAVDIQYF
TRBJ1-1	.	.	TRBV27	TGTGCCAGCAGTCGCCATCCTGCTATGGACACTGAAGCTTTCTTT	CASSRHPAMDTEAFF
TRBJ2-3	.	.	TRBV28	TGTGCCAGCAGTCCCGGGGGTCGCACAGATACGCAGTATTTT	CASSPGGRTDTQYF
TRBJ2-7	.	TRBD2	TRBV5-1	TGCGCCAGCGCTCCGGGACTAGCGGGAGGAGCATACGAGCAGTACTTC	CASAPGLAGGAYEQYF
TRBJ2-7	.	TRBD1	TRBV5-1	TGCGCCAGCAATCCAGGGGGATCCTACGAGCAGTACTTC	CASNPGGSYEQYF
TRBJ1-5	.	.	TRBV5-4	TGTGCCAGCAGCTCAAAGGGGCAGCCCCAGCATTTT	CASSSKGQPQHF
TRBJ1-1	.	.	TRBV13	TGTGCCAGCAGCCCCGGGACGTTTACACTTGAAGCTTTCTTT	CASSPGTFTLEAFF
TRBJ2-2	.	TRBD2	TRBV9	TGTGCCAGCAGCCCCACTAGCGAACTAAGGACCGGGGAGCTGTTTTTT	CASSPTSELRTGELFF
TRBJ2-4	.	TRBD2	TRBV29-1	TGCAGCGTTGGAGGGGAGGGTTCGAACATTCAGTACTTC	CSVGGEGSNIQYF
TRBJ2-6	.	.	TRBV4-1	TGCGCCAGCAGCCAAGACGGCCAGTTCTCTGGGGCCAACGTCCTGACTTTC	CASSQDGQFSGANVLTF
TRBJ2-7	.	.	TRBV28	TGTGCCAGCAGTTTAACACTTAGGGGACTTAAGAGCTCCTACGAGCAGTACTTC	CASSLTLRGLKSSYEQYF
TRBJ1-2	few	TRBD1	TRBV19	TGTGCCAGTAACCGACCGGGACAGGGGGATGGCTACACCTTC	CASNRPGQGDGYTF
TRBJ2-5	few	.	TRBV10-3	TGTGCCATCAGTGACGGTTCCGGGGGCCAAGAGACCCAGTACTTC	CAISDGSGGQETQYF
TRBJ1-4	.	.	TRBV7-6	TGTGCCAGCAGCTTATGGGCAGCAACTAATGAAAAACTGTTTTTT	CASSLWAATNEKLFF
TRBJ1-2	.	TRBD1	TRBV5-6	TGTGCCAGCAGCTTGGAGACAGGGCTATATGGCTACACCTTC	CASSLETGLYGYTF
TRBJ2-7	.	.	TRBV6-1	TGTGCCAGCCCAGATGCGTCGTACGAGCAGTACTTC	CASPDASYEQYF
TRBJ2-1	.	TRBD1	TRBV10-3	TGTGCCATCATGGACAGGGCGGGCAATGAGCAGTTCTTC	CAIMDRAGNEQFF
TRBJ1-2	.	.	TRBV28	TGTGCCAGCAGATCCCCAGGGGAAGGCTACACCTTC	CASRSPGEGYTF
TRBJ1-5	.	.	TRBV28	TGTGCCAGCTTAACCAGCAATCAGCCCCAGCATTTT	CASLTSNQPQHF
TRBJ2-6	.	.	TRBV6-4	TGTGCCAGCAGTGACAGGGGTGGGGCCAACGTCCTGACTTTC	CASSDRGGANVLTF
TRBJ2-2	few	.	TRBV7-8	TGTGCCAGCAGCCCAGGGACCGACGGGGAGCTGTTTTTT	CASSPGTDGELFF
TRBJ2-7	.	.	TRBV7-6	TGTGCCAGCAGCCCGGGACCAACCGTAAATGAGCAGTACTTC	CASSPGPTVNEQYF
TRBJ2-7	once	TRBD2	TRBV28	TGTGCCAGCAGTTTAAAGTGGCGGGAGTCCTACGAGCAGTACTTC	CASSLKWRESYEQYF
TRBJ2-5	.	TRBD1	TRBV6-6	TGTGCCAGCAGTTACGGGACAGGAGAGACCCAGTACTTC	CASSYGTGETQYF
TRBJ2-7	.	.	TRBV20-1	TGCAGTGCCAGTCATAGTTCCGAGCAGTACTTC	CSASHSSEQYF
TRBJ2-2	.	.	TRBV7-2	TGTGCCAGCAGCCAATCCACCGGGGAGCTGTTTTTT	CASSQSTGELFF
TRBJ2-2	.	.	TRBV9	TGTGCCAGCAGCGTACCTAATGGACGGACGAACACCGGGGAGCTGTTTTTT	CASSVPNGRTNTGELFF
TRBJ2-7	.	.	TRBV5-1	TGCGCCAGCAGCTGGGACTTCTACGAGCAGTACTTC	CASSWDFYEQYF
TRBJ1-2	.	.	TRBV4-3	TGCGCCAGCAGCCACTCCGACCCGGGATTAAGCGGCTACACCTTC	CASSHSDPGLSGYTF
TRBJ1-2	.	.	TRBV25-1	TGTGCCAGCAGTGATCGGGGGGCGGAGCTTTATGGCTACACCTTC	CASSDRGAELYGYTF
TRBJ1-2	few	TRBD1	TRBV4-2	TGTGCCAGCAGCATGCAACGGACAGGGAACTATGGCTACACCTTC	CASSMQRTGNYGYTF
TRBJ1-1	.	.	TRBV10-3	TGTGCCATAAGCGGGGTTCGGAACACTGAAGCTTTCTTT	CAISGVRNTEAFF
TRBJ1-1	.	TRBD1	TRBV4-1	TGCGCCAGCAGCCGGGACAGGGGGGCCGCTGAAGCTTTCTTT	CASSRDRGAAEAFF
TRBJ2-1	.	.	TRBV2	TGTGCCAGCAGTTACCGGAATGAGCAGTTCTTC	CASSYRNEQFF
TRBJ2-7	few	.	TRBV10-3	TGTGCCAGAGGCCCACATCTCGAGCAGTACTTC	CARGPHLEQYF
TRBJ1-1	.	TRBD1	TRBV4-1	TGCGCCAGCAGCCAGGGGGACAGGGGGAACACTGAAGCTTTCTTT	CASSQGDRGNTEAFF
TRBJ2-1	.	TRBD2	TRBV28	TGTGCCAGCAGTTTATATCTAGCGGGAGTTCATTTTGACGAGCAGTTCTTC	CASSLYLAGVHFDEQFF
TRBJ1-2	.	TRBD1	TRBV4-3	TGCGCCAGCAGCCTCGGGACAGGGGATGGCTACACCTTC	CASSLGTGDGYTF
TRBJ1-1	.	.	TRBV7-9	TGTGCCAGCAGCCCAAGAGGAGGGGTAGGGAGAGGGGCTTTCTTT	CASSPRGGVGRGAFF
TRBJ2-7	.	.	TRBV5-4	TGTGCCAGCAGCTCCACTCGTCATAGCTCCTACGAGCAGTACTTC	CASSSTRHSSYEQYF
TRBJ2-6	.	TRBD2	TRBV2	TGTGCCAGCAGCCTGGACGGGGGGTCTGGGGCCAACGTCCTGACTTTC	CASSLDGGSGANVLTF